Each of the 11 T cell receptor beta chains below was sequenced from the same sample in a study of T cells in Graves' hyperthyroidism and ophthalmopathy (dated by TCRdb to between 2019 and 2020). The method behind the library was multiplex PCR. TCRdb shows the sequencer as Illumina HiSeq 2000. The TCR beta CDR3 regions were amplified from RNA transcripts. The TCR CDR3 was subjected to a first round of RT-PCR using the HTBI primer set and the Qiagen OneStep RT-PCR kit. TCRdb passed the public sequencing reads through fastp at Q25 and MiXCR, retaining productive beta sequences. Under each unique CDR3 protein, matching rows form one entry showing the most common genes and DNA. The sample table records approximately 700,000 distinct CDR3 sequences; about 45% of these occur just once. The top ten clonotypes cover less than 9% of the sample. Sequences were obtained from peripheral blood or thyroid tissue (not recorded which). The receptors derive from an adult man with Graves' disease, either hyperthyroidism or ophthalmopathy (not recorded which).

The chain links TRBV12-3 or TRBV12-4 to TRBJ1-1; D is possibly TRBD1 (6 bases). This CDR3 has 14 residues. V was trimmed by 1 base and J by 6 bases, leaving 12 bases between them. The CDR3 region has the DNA TGTGCCAGCAGTTTAGGCACGAGGGGGGCTGAAGCTTTCTTT. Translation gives CASSLGTRGAEAFF.

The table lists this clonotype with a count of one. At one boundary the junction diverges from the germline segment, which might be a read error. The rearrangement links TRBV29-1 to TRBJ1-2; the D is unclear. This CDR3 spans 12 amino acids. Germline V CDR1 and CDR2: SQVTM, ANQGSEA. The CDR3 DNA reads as TGTGCCTCCCCAGTGACATCTTATGGCTACACCTTC. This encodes CASPVTSYGYTF.

The CDR3 nucleotides read TGCAGTGCTAGTTGGGCGGGGATTGGCTATGGCTACACCTTC. Protein product: CSASWAGIGYGYTF. This chain uses TRBV20-1 with TRBJ1-2; D ambiguous. CDR1 is DFQATT, CDR2 SNEGSKA, per germline (reference sequence). Trimming stripped 3 bases from V and 4 bases from J, with 15 bases between. This CDR3 comprises 14 residues.

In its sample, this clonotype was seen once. The chain's CDR3 is CASSEYTVSNTEAFF. DNA of the CDR3: TGTGCCAGCAGTGAATATACCGTCTCGAACACTGAAGCTTTCTTT. This chain links TRBV25-1 with TRBJ1-1; D is uncertain. Trimming took off 0 bases at V and 1 base at J, with 9 bases between the two ends. From germline, CDR1 is MGHDK and CDR2 SYGVNS. The CDR3 runs to 15 residues.

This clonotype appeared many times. The CDR3 is CATSQSNTGELFF. The DNA of the CDR3 is TGTGCCACCAGCCAGTCGAACACCGGGGAGCTGTTTTTT. The chain is built from TRBV24-1 and TRBJ2-2; D not resolved. The germline V and J ends were trimmed by 7 bases and 0 bases, with 5 bases remaining between them. This CDR3 is built from 13 residues. Germline loops: CDR1 KGHDR, CDR2 SFDVKD.

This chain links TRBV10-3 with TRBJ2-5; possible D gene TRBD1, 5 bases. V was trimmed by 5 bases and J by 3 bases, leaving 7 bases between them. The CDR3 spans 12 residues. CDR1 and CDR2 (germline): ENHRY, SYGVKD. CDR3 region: CAISRTKETQYF. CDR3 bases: TGTGCCATCAGTAGGACAAAAGAGACCCAGTACTTC.

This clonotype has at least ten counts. Here the CDR3 DNA reads TGTGCCACACTTCCAGGGGTTAGGGGAGAGACCCAGTACTTC. Its protein is CATLPGVRGETQYF. This chain uses TRBV10-3 with TRBJ2-5, with D possibly matching TRBD1 (6 bases). V lost 10 bases and J 4 bases, leaving 19 bases between the germline ends. The CDR3 extends over 14 amino acids. Per the germline V gene, CDR1 is ENHRY and CDR2 is SYGVKD.

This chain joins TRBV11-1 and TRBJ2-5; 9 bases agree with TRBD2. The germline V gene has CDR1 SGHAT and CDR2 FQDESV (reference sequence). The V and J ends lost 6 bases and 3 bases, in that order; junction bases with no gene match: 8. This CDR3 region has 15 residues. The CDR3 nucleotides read TGTGCCAGCAGTTTACATAGCGGGGGAGAAGAGACCCAGTACTTC. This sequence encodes CASSLHSGGEETQYF.

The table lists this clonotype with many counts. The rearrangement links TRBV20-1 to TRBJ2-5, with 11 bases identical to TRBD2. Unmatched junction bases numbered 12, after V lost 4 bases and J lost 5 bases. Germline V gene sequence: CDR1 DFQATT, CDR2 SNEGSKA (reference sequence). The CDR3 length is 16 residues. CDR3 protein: CSAITPLAGDLETQYF. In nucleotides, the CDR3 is TGCAGTGCTATTACTCCACTAGCGGGGGATCTGGAGACCCAGTACTTC.

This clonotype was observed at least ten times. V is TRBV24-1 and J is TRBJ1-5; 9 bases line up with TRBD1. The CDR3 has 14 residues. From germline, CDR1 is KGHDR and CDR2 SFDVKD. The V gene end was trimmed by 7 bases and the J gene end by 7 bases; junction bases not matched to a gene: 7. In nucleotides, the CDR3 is TGTGCCACCAGGGGGACAGGGAATAGGCAGCCCCAGCATTTT. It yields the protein CATRGTGNRQPQHF.

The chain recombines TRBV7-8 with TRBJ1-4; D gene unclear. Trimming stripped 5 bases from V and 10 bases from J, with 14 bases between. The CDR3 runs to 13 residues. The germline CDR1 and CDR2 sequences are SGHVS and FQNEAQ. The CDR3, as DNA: TGTGCCAGCAGCGTTGTTAGTAGTGGAAAACTGTTTTTT. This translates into CASSVVSSGKLFF.